Below are 20 T cell receptor beta chains sequenced from a single sample in a study of beta chain features in type 1 diabetes. Every bit of the isolated RNA underwent reverse transcription, so sequencing read expressed TCRB transcripts. The method was immunoSEQ multiplex PCR; TCRdb's version includes in-frame clones alone and lacks a portion of them. The table has 450,000 to 600,000 clones, roughly 31% seen once. Sequenced input: naive CD4+ T cells from blood. The receptor set was obtained from a man between 18 and 35 years old in good health.

The chain combines TRBV7-2 with TRBJ2-1; D unresolved. The germline CDR1 and CDR2 sequences are SGHTA and FQGNSA. This CDR3 spans 13 amino acids. V was clipped by 4 bases and J by 0 bases, with 4 bases between them. The CDR3 loop reads CASSSNSYNEQFF. CDR3 nucleotide sequence: TGTGCCAGCAGCTCAAACTCCTACAATGAGCAGTTCTTC.

Here the CDR3 DNA reads TGTGCCATCAGTGGTATAGGGTACACCGGGGAGCTGTTTTTT. Translated: CAISGIGYTGELFF. The chain is built from TRBV10-3 and TRBJ2-2; D uncertain. This CDR3 comprises 14 residues. In germline, CDR1 is ENHRY, CDR2 SYGVKD. With 4 bases removed from V and 3 bases from J, the gap between germline ends came to 9 bases.

This clone occurred a few times. J is TRBJ1-2 and V is TRBV7-9; 7 nucleotides agree with TRBD1. CDR1 and CDR2 from the germline V gene are SEHNR and FQNEAQ (reference sequence). The CDR3 has 12 residues. J lost 3 bases, V lost 8 bases, and 3 bases had no gene match. Here the CDR3 reads CASGQVDYGYTF. The CDR3 bases are TGTGCCAGCGGACAGGTCGACTATGGCTACACCTTC.

This clone occurred a few times. The chain carries TRBV23-1 and TRBJ2-5; 9 bases align to TRBD1. TRBV23-1 is an open reading frame whose function is uncertain. With V trimmed by 6 bases and J by 5 bases, 10 bases remained unmatched. The length of the CDR3 is 15 residues. CDR3 bases: TGCGCCAGCAGGAATAGGGACAGGGCGAGGGAGACCCAGTACTTC. Amino acids: CASRNRDRARETQYF.

There are a few counts of this clone. The chain joins TRBV30 to TRBJ2-5, with a weak D call TRBD1 (6 bases). The CDR3 loop spans 14 amino acids. Germline loops: CDR1 GTSNPN, CDR2 SVGIG (reference sequence). Trimming took off 3 bases at V and 6 bases at J, with 17 bases between the two ends. In DNA, the CDR3 is TGTGCCTGGAGCCCTACAGGGCTGGCGCAGACCCAGTACTTC. Its translation: CAWSPTGLAQTQYF.

In regard to this clone: Other DNA sequences in the sample encode the same CDR3. The V and J genes are TRBV30 and TRBJ1-1; D not resolved. Trimming took off 0 bases at V and 1 base at J, with 6 bases between the two ends. The CDR3 sequence is 13 residues long. Germline V gene sequence: CDR1 GTSNPN, CDR2 SVGIG (reference sequence). CDR3 region: CAWSVRGNTEAFF. CDR3 DNA: TGTGCCTGGAGTGTACGGGGGAACACTGAAGCTTTCTTT.

The rearrangement links TRBV7-9 to TRBJ2-3; D remains ambiguous. CDR3 length: 11 amino acids. Trimming cost V 6 bases and J 3 bases, with 4 bases left between them. The germline gives CDR1 SEHNR, CDR2 FQNEAQ (reference sequence). This CDR3 is CASRVTDTQYF. CDR3 nucleotide sequence: TGTGCCAGCAGGGTGACAGATACGCAGTATTTT.

V usage is TRBV28 and J usage is TRBJ2-3; 9 nucleotides agree with TRBD2. Germline V gene data show CDR1 as MDHEN and CDR2 as SYDVKM. V gave up 3 bases and J gave up 4 bases; unmatched junction bases: 8. The CDR3 length is 16 residues. CDR3: CASSLIAGGPADTQYF. CDR3 DNA sequence: TGTGCCAGCAGTTTGATCGCGGGAGGGCCTGCAGATACGCAGTATTTT. Full variable domain (rest looked up from reference TRBV28 and TRBJ2-3): DVKVTQSSRYLVKRTGEKVFLECVQDMDHENMFWYRQDPGLGLRLIYFSYDVKMKEKGDIPEGYSVSREKKERFSLILESASTNQTSMYLCASSLIAGGPADTQYFGPGTRLTVL.

There are a few counts of this clone. The chain employs TRBV10-3 and TRBJ2-7, with D perhaps TRBD1 (5 bases). The CDR3 consists of 14 residues. Trimming left V 3 bases short and J 3 bases short, with 12 bases between. Germline V gene data show CDR1 as ENHRY and CDR2 as SYGVKD. The CDR3, as DNA: TGTGCCATCAGTGAAGACAGAGTTTTCTACGAGCAGTACTTC. Its protein is CAISEDRVFYEQYF.

The chain combines TRBV5-1 with TRBJ2-1, with D unresolved. Germline V gene sequence: CDR1 SGHRS, CDR2 YFSETQ. This CDR3 spans 14 amino acids. Trimming took off 4 bases at V and 2 bases at J, with 10 bases between the two ends. The CDR3 is CASSRAAAYNEQFF. As DNA, the CDR3 is TGCGCCAGCAGCCGGGCCGCCGCCTACAATGAGCAGTTCTTC.

The chain combines TRBV7-8 with TRBJ2-1, with D unclear. This CDR3 contains 13 residues. Germline V gene lookup returns CDR1 SGHVS and CDR2 FQNEAQ. Trimming stripped 5 bases from V and 8 bases from J, with 13 bases between. Here the CDR3 DNA reads TGTGCCAGCAGCAAATACCCACCCGATGAGCAGTTCTTC. This gives the protein CASSKYPPDEQFF. Drawing the rest from reference TRBV7-8 and TRBJ2-1, the complete variable domain is GAGVSQSPRYKVAKRGQDVALRCDPISGHVSLFWYQQALGQGPEFLTYFQNEAQLDKSGLPSDRFFAERPEGSVSTLKIQRTQQEDSAVYLCASSKYPPDEQFFGPGTRLTVL.

The chain combines TRBV30 with TRBJ1-1, with D perhaps TRBD1 (6 bases). CDR1 is GTSNPN and CDR2 is SVGIG in the germline V gene (reference sequence). The CDR3 is made up of 13 amino acids. V shed 2 bases and J shed 3 bases, with 10 bases lying between them. CDR3 sequence reads: CAWSFYRDTEAFF. The CDR3, as DNA: TGTGCCTGGAGTTTCTACAGGGACACTGAAGCTTTCTTT.

This chain links TRBV18 with TRBJ2-3; D remains unclear. The V and J ends lost 2 bases and 1 base respectively, with 13 bases between them. The CDR3 is made up of 16 amino acids. CDR1 is KGHSH and CDR2 is LQKENI in the germline V gene. The CDR3 sequence: CASSPGEFYGTDTQYF. CDR3 DNA: TGTGCCAGCTCACCAGGAGAGTTCTATGGCACAGATACGCAGTATTTT.

This clone was observed a handful of times. The chain has TRBV7-9 and TRBJ2-1, with 8 positions matching TRBD2. The V gene end was trimmed by 6 bases and the J gene end by 0 bases; junction bases not matched to a gene: 13. The germline CDR1 and CDR2 sequences are SEHNR and FQNEAQ (reference sequence). The CDR3 contains 18 residues. This chain's CDR3 is CASRQIGGRTRSYNEQFF. In nucleotides, the CDR3 is TGTGCCAGCAGACAGATTGGCGGGAGGACACGCTCCTACAATGAGCAGTTCTTC.

This sequence joins TRBV5-4 and TRBJ2-3; 9 nucleotides agree with TRBD1. Germline V CDR1 and CDR2: SGHNT, YYREEE (reference sequence). The ends lost 1 base at V and 2 bases at J; junction bases unmatched: 5. The CDR3 is 16 residues long. The CDR3 DNA sequence: TGTGCCAGCAGCTTGCGGGACAGGGTATACACAGATACGCAGTATTTT. Protein product: CASSLRDRVYTDTQYF.

This chain uses TRBV30 with TRBJ2-1; TRBD2 agrees at 10 bases. In germline, CDR1 is GTSNPN, CDR2 SVGIG (reference sequence). J gave up 5 bases and V 0 bases, and 4 bases lay outside the gene matches. The length of the CDR3 is 15 residues. The CDR3 sequence: CAWSVGLAVDNEQFF. The CDR3 DNA follows: TGTGCCTGGAGTGTTGGACTAGCGGTAGACAATGAGCAGTTCTTC. The whole variable domain, remainder taken from reference TRBV30 and TRBJ2-1, is SQTIHQWPATLVQPVGSPLSLECTVEGTSNPNLYWYRQAAGRGLQLLFYSVGIGQISSEVPQNLSASRPQDRQFILSSKKLLLSDSGFYLCAWSVGLAVDNEQFFGPGTRLTVL.

Only a few counts were recorded for this clone. The genes are TRBV7-9 and TRBJ2-1, with TRBD2 identical over 9 bases. The CDR3 has 14 amino acids. Per germline, CDR1 SEHNR and CDR2 FQNEAQ (reference sequence). V lost 5 bases, J lost 6 bases, and 5 bases stayed unmatched. The CDR3 coding sequence is TGTGCCAGCAGCAGAGCGGGAGGAAGCAATGAGCAGTTCTTC. Its translation is CASSRAGGSNEQFF.

V and J are TRBV18 and TRBJ2-1; weak D call: TRBD2 (6 bases). The CDR3 loop spans 15 amino acids. The V and J ends lost 4 bases and 5 bases respectively, with 15 bases between them. The germline V gene encodes CDR1 KGHSH and CDR2 LQKENI. The CDR3 reads CASSLLAGTNNEQFF. CDR3 sequence (DNA): TGTGCCAGCTCACTCCTTGCGGGGACGAACAATGAGCAGTTCTTC.

This clone was counted only a few times. J is TRBJ2-3 and V is TRBV10-3, with 10 bases aligning to TRBD1. The length of the CDR3 is 13 residues. Trimming removed 8 bases from V and 7 bases from J; junction bases left unmatched: 6. The germline gives CDR1 ENHRY, CDR2 SYGVKD. As DNA, the CDR3 is TGTGCCATCGAGACAGGGGGCGAGAATACGCAGTATTTT. This gives the protein CAIETGGENTQYF.

The chain carries TRBV29-1 and TRBJ2-2; a weak D match, TRBD1 (5 bases). The CDR3 length is 17 residues. CDR1 and CDR2 (germline): SQVTM, ANQGSEA. With 3 bases removed from V and 0 bases from J, the gap between germline ends came to 17 bases. For the CDR3, the DNA is TGCAGCGTTGAGAAGCCCCAGGGTCCCGCGAACACCGGGGAGCTGTTTTTT. Translating it yields CSVEKPQGPANTGELFF.